The sequence of this TCR beta chain was determined in a study of shared clonotypes between healthy human individuals. Findings of the study overall: Represented diversity, genetic and exposure-history alike, was limited by few donors. Among the subsets, naive ones generally showed larger estimated richness than memory ones.

The CDR3 consists of 14 residues. CDR1 is MNHEY and CDR2 is SMNVEV in the germline V gene (reference sequence). Trimming at V came to 6 bases and at J to 3 bases, leaving 5 bases not matched to a gene. Using immunoSEQ multiplex PCR, the repertoire was profiled, and TCRdb retains in-frame clones only, with some absent. The top ten clones hold approximately 1.7% of a sample with over 2,000,000 clones, approximately 92% of them seen once. This clone was recorded a few times. The antigen is undetermined. CD45RO-negative, CCR7-selected cells formed the naive CD8 fraction, which excluded terminally differentiated effector memory CD45RA+ cells.

The sequenced sample consisted of naive CD8+ T cells from PBMCs. J is TRBJ2-7 and V is TRBV27; 10 nucleotides line up with TRBD1. The clonotype originates from a man younger than 35 in good health. Some clones in this sample may be carry-over from other donors' samples. CDR3 protein: CASSPDRGHYEQYF. CDR3 nucleotides: TGTGCCAGCAGCCCCGACAGGGGGCACTACGAGCAGTACTTC.